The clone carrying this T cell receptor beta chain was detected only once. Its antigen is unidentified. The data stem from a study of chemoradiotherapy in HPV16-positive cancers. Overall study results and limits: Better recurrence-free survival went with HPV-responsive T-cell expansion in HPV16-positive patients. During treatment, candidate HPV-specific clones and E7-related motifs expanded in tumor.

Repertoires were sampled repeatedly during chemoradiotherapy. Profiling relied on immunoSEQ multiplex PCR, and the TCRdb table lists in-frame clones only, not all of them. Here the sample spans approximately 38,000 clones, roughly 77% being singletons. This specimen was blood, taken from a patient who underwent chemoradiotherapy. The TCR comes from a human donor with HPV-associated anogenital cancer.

CDR3 protein: CASSSHISGGDTDTQYF. The DNA of the CDR3 is TGCGCCAGCAGCTCGCACATTTCGGGGGGGGACACAGATACGCAGTATTTT. This chain connects TRBV5-1 to TRBJ2-3; TRBD2 matches at 8 bases. This CDR3 is built from 17 residues. After removal of 3 bases from V and 2 bases from J, the junction contained 11 bases not matched to a gene. Germline values: CDR1 SGHRS, CDR2 YFSETQ.